The clone carrying this TCR beta chain showed up just a few times. PCR was performed a second time for about 7 to 12 cycles using a sample-barcoded 5' primer and a J-beta primer mix. MiXCR, run by TCRdb on the 5' RACE reads, gives a single entry per CDR3 protein. The sample shows 750,000 to 950,000 distinct CDR3 sequences, 20% to 30% of them seen only once. The data were obtained in a study of blood T cells in healthy people across ages. The CDR3 is 15 residues long. Germline lookup yields CDR1 SGDLS and CDR2 YYNGEE. V shed 1 base, J shed 9 bases, and the junction held 9 bases outside the gene matches. These data were also reused for a study on T cells of mothers and their children.

The clonotype was recovered from a boy aged 10-17 years in good health. The chain uses TRBV9 and TRBJ2-1; 8 nucleotides align to TRBD2. Material for sequencing was blood. Written as DNA, the CDR3 is TGTGCCAGCAGCGTAATGGTCGGGGGGGCAGCTGAGCAGTTCTTC. It yields the protein CASSVMVGGAAEQFF.